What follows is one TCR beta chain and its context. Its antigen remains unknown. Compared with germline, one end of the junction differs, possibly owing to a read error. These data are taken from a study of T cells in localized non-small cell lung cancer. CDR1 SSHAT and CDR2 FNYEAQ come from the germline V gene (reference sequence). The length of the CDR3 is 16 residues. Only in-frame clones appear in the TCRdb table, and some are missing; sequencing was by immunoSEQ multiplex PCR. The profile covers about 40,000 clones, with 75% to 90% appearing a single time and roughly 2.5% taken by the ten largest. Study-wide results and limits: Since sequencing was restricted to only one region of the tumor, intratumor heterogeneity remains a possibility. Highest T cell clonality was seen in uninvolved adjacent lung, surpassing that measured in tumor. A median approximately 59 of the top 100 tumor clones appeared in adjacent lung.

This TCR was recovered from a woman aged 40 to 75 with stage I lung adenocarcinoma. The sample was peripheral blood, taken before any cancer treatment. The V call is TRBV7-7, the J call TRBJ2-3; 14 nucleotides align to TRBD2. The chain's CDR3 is CASSPGLAGGTDTQYF. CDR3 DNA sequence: TGTGCTAGCAGCCCGGGACTAGCGGGAGGCACAGATACGCAGTATTTT.